A selection of T cell receptor beta chains follows, all from one sample in a study of T cells in Graves' hyperthyroidism and ophthalmopathy. TCRdb ran MiXCR on the multiplex PCR reads and lists one entry per CDR3 protein. The sample includes around 400,000 distinct CDR3 sequences, 25% of them seen just once. The sample comprised blood. The receptors stem from a man aged 50-59 years with Graves' hyperthyroidism. The CDR3 runs from the conserved cysteine through the conserved F or W. D genes are given only for firm matches.

v_gene,d_gene,CDR3aa
TRBV6-1,NA,CASSEGQGPMSQYF
TRBV2,NA,CASSGTSTDTQHF
TRBV5-5,NA,CASSLANRDNQPQHF
TRBV6-5,NA,CASSYSFSINEQFF
TRBV28,NA,CASSVGSNEQFF
TRBV5-1,NA,CASSLTGSKAEAFF
TRBV6-1,TRBD1,CASSEGGTGYEAFF
TRBV27,NA,CASRGITEAFF
TRBV28,NA,CASKNREGGSYEQYF
TRBV4-1,NA,CASRRTYGNTEAFF
TRBV3-1,NA,CASSQGASPLYGYTF
TRBV3-1,TRBD1,CASSHRTGTFAGNTIYF
TRBV6-1,NA,CASSSDREHNEQFF
TRBV9,TRBD2,CASYREGDTQYF
TRBV6-2/TRBV6-3,TRBD1,CASSGEAGGETQYF
TRBV2,NA,CASSPTRTGVFQYF
TRBV30,NA,CAWSLWKGTEALF
TRBV5-4,TRBD2,CASSFGRAGAEQYF
TRBV12-3/TRBV12-4,NA,CASSLVGGSTEAFF
TRBV12-3/TRBV12-4,NA,CASSFGAGQFF
TRBV2,NA,CASRQGASPTTQYF
TRBV30,NA,CAWSGRYNEQFF
TRBV19,TRBD1,CASKWDSLTDTQYF
TRBV12-3/TRBV12-4,NA,CASSLDTNTEAFF
TRBV7-2,NA,CASSLGSRLDTQYF
TRBV18,NA,CASSPPGTGQHGELFF
TRBV4-1,NA,CASSQEWQAGTEAFF
TRBV12-5,NA,CASGFFSGIGGYTF
TRBV20-1,NA,CSARRQANTGELFF
TRBV30,NA,CAWSVQGNSNQPQHF
TRBV9,TRBD2,CASSVETSGITDEQFF
TRBV12-3/TRBV12-4,NA,CASSFWQAGGYTF
TRBV30,TRBD2,CAWTRLAYEQFF
TRBV30,NA,CAWSRGQDTQYF
TRBV6-5,NA,CASSYQWETEQYF
TRBV20-1,TRBD1,CSARPPGQGRTEAFF